This T cell receptor (beta chain) came from a study of CD8 T cells in Susac syndrome (dated 2019 in TCRdb). Context from the whole study: Repertoire sequencing was used to test whether CD8+ T cell activation and differentiation in Susac syndrome was antigen driven. The study compared CD8+ T cell repertoire clonality among 12 healthy donors, approximately 14 Susac syndrome patients and roughly 16 multiple sclerosis patients.

RNA was extracted using the RNeasy kit, and roughly 0.45 to 1 microgram was reverse transcribed with random hexamers. The immunoSEQ multiplex PCR assay, which covers 54 Vbeta and 13 Jbeta segments, was used to amplify TCR beta CDR3 regions. To correct PCR amplification bias, a synthetic template baseline was used for both primer optimization and computational correction. In the authors' own workflow: Reads were annotated to V, D and J genes according to IMGT and were analyzed with immunoSEQ Analyzer, with only productive sequences retained. Clonality was calculated as one minus the Shannon entropy normalized by log2 of the number of productive unique sequences. For each patient and control, public and private clones were evaluated among the 100 most prevalent clones. Clones were defined as Susac-specific if absent from the healthy and MS cohorts, from 1052 published viral clones and from other ImmuneACCESS disease sequences. TCRdb reran the public reads through fastp at Q25 and MiXCR, keeping productive beta chains. CDR3 protein sequences are deduplicated, and each keeps its most common genes and DNA. The V and J calls reflect TCRdb's pipeline rather than the authors' work. The sample table holds a few hundred thousand distinct CDR3 sequences, of which 89% were seen once. The ten largest clones represent 0.18% of the sample.

Details on this clonotype: Its recognized antigen is unknown. Base qualities are not at hand, and no much larger clone is one base apart.

High-throughput TCR beta sequencing profiled peripheral blood CD8+ and CD4+ T cells from healthy donors, Susac syndrome patients and multiple sclerosis patients. The multiple sclerosis controls were treatment-naive patients whose relapsing-remitting disease, either stable or active, fulfilled the revised McDonald criteria. Bulk CD8+ and CD4+ T cells were purified magnetically by negative isolation, whereas CD8+ TEMRA cells were enriched by FACS. Blood was collected in EDTA tubes and processed within 24 hours, with PBMCs isolated through density gradient centrifugation. PBMCs destined for TCR sequencing were cryopreserved in liquid nitrogen and later thawed in a 37 °C water bath. The sorted or isolated CD4+, CD8+ and CD8+ TEMRA cells had a purity of 90% or higher. There are 13 amino acids in the CDR3, from cysteine to phenylalanine inclusive. The sequence is cut down to CDR3 DNA, 39 bases in frame from base 1. Cut back by 2 bases and 3 bases, the V and J ends lie 7 bases apart.

Study-wide findings and limitations: The number of individuals in the TCR sequencing and HLA analysis was acknowledged as relatively small.

The origin of this receptor is a human donor with multiple sclerosis. Sequencing was performed on CD8+ T cells from PBMCs. The chain is assembled from TRBV12-3 or TRBV12-4 and TRBJ1-1; a confident D gene designation cannot be given. Here the CDR3 is given as CASSLIEYTEAFF. The sequence in DNA is TGTGCCAGCAGTTTAATTGAGTACACTGAAGCTTTCTTT.